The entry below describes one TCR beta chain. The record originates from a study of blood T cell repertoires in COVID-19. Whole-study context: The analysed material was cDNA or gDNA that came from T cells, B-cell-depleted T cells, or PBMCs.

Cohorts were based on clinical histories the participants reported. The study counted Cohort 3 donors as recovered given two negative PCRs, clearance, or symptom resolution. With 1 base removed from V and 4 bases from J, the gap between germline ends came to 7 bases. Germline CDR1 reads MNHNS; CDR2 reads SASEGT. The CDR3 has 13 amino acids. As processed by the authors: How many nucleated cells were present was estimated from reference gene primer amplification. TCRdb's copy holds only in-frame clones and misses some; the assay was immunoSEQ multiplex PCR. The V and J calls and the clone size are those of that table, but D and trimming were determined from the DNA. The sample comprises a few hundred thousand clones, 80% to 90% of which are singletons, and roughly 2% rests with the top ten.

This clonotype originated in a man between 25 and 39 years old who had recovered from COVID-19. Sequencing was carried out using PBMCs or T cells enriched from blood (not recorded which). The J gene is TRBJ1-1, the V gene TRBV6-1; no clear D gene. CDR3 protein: CASSEVGSTEAFF. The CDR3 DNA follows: TGTGCCAGCAGTGAAGTAGGGAGCACTGAAGCTTTCTTT.